The clone carrying this T cell receptor beta chain was counted at least ten times. The record originates from a study of T cells in Graves' hyperthyroidism and ophthalmopathy. Looking at the study overall: At the time of initial diagnosis and before any treatment, peripheral blood was collected.

Patients aged 18 to 65 had newly diagnosed hyperthyroidism lasting under 2 months. Amplification targeted TCR beta CDR3 regions from RNA transcripts. In the first-round RT-PCR of the TCR CDR3, the HTBI primer set was used. Using its own MiXCR run on the multiplex PCR reads, TCRdb lists one record per CDR3 protein. The sample holds hundreds of thousands of distinct CDR3 sequences, 15% to 20% seen once. Germline V gene sequence: CDR1 SGHAT, CDR2 FQNNGV. The V gene end was trimmed by 8 bases and the J gene end by 2 bases; junction bases not matched to a gene: 12. The CDR3 totals 15 residues. This sequence originates from a woman under 30 with Graves' hyperthyroidism. The V and J genes are TRBV11-2 and TRBJ2-7; 7 nucleotides agree with TRBD1. Specimen: blood. CDR3 amino acids: CASAPSFGTAYEQYF. CDR3 sequence (DNA): TGTGCCAGCGCACCTTCCTTTGGGACAGCCTACGAGCAGTACTTC.